The 4 T cell receptor beta chains below come from one sample, sequenced in a study of neurological immune-mediated disorders. MiXCR, run by TCRdb on the 5' RACE reads, gives a single entry per CDR3 protein. The sample has about 69,000 distinct CDR3 sequences, 3.9% seen once. Sequencing was carried out using PBMCs. Receptors were obtained from a man aged 25-45 years with multiple sclerosis.

This clonotype was detected many times. DNA for the CDR3: TGTGCCAGCAACCCCACGCGGGGGGGCGGGAACGAGCAGTACTTC. It codes for CASNPTRGGGNEQYF. The chain is built from TRBV27 and TRBJ2-7, with 9 bases aligning to TRBD2. V lost 7 bases and J lost 5; bases outside the gene matches: 12. The CDR3 runs to 15 residues. The germline CDR1 and CDR2 sequences are MNHEY and SMNVEV (reference sequence).

This clonotype has a count of ten or more. This chain links TRBV20-1 with TRBJ2-4; TRBD2 is a possible D gene (5 bases). CDR1 DFQATT and CDR2 SNEGSKA come from the germline V gene (reference sequence). V was clipped by 6 bases and J by 6 bases, with 15 bases between them. The CDR3 sequence is 13 residues long. Here the CDR3 DNA reads TGCAGTGCGACCCACCGGGGATCAAACATTCAGTACTTC. This codes for CSATHRGSNIQYF.

This clonotype was counted many times. The V call is TRBV29-1, the J call TRBJ2-3, with unresolved D. From germline, CDR1 is SQVTM and CDR2 ANQGSEA. The CDR3 consists of 12 residues. Trimming stripped 6 bases from V and 2 bases from J, with 9 bases between. The CDR3 DNA is TGCAGCGTCGAAAGGGCCACAGATACGCAGTATTTT. This gives the protein CSVERATDTQYF.

In its sample, this clonotype was seen many times. The rearrangement joins TRBV7-9 to TRBJ1-1; D perhaps matches TRBD1 (5 bases). The CDR3 contains 13 residues. Germline assignment: CDR1 SEHNR and CDR2 FQNEAQ (reference sequence). Trimming took off 2 bases at V and 3 bases at J, with 7 bases between the two ends. CDR3 DNA sequence: TGTGCCAGCAGCTTAATGGGGGACACTGAAGCTTTCTTT. Encoded protein: CASSLMGDTEAFF.